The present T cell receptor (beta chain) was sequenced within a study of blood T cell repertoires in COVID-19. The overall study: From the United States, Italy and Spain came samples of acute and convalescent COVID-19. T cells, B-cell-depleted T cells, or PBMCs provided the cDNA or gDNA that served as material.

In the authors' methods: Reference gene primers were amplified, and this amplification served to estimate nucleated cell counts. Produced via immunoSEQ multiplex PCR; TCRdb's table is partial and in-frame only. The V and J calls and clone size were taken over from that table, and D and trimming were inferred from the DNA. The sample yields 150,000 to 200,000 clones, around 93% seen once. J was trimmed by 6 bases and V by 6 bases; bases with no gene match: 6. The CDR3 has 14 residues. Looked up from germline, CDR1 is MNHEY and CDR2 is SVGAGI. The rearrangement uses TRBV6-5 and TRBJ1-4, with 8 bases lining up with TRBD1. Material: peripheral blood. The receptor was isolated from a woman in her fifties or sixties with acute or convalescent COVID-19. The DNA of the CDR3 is TGTGCCAGCAGGCCGGGACAGGATCATGAAAAACTGTTTTTT. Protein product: CASRPGQDHEKLFF.